Given below is one T cell receptor (beta chain) in context. Its cognate antigen is unknown. The junction and the germline gene differ at one end; a read error may be behind it. PCR primers comprised 60 Vbeta and 13 Jbeta primers. Clones were read by immunoSEQ multiplex PCR, and TCRdb kept only the in-frame ones, dropping some. The sample holds 150,000 to 200,000 clones, approximately 79% seen once. This specimen belongs to a study of cytomegalovirus exposure and HLA in healthy donors. Study in general: In an early release, HLA-typed donors contributed approximately 82 million unique TCR sequences. General study results and limits: Researchers reported that three CMV-associated chains were confirmed in vitro as CMV antigen-specific. Most sequenced TCRs were rare (though some public TCRs occurred in many donors).

Material for sequencing was PBMCs. The receptor comes from a man aged 40-49 years in good health and CMV-seronegative.

The CDR3 protein is CASSPDRGRAKNSQYF. The CDR3 DNA is TGCGCCAGCAGCCCGGACAGGGGGCGGGCCAAAAACAGTCAGTACTTC. The genes are TRBV5-1 and TRBJ2-4; 11 bases match TRBD1. The CDR3 contains 16 residues. Germline V gene data show CDR1 as SGHRS and CDR2 as YFSETQ.